The next 2 T cell receptor beta chains were all read from a single sample in a study of T cell responses to AZD1222 COVID-19 vaccine. Some clones are missing from TCRdb's copy, which holds only in-frame ones; the method was immunoSEQ multiplex PCR. This sample carries about 140,000 clones, less than 95% of them seen once, and the ten largest clones take around 3%. The input for sequencing was peripheral blood, taken on day 0 of AZD1222 vaccination. These TCRs come from an adult in good health.

The chain joins TRBV4-2 to TRBJ1-2; weak D call: TRBD1 (6 bases). V lost 0 bases and J lost 5, with 10 bases in between. This CDR3 has 14 residues. Per germline, CDR1 LGHNA and CDR2 YNFKEQ. CDR3 in amino acids: CASSQEGDTYGYTF. The CDR3 DNA reads TGTGCCAGCAGCCAAGAGGGGGACACTTATGGCTACACCTTC.

The count of this clone is one. The V call is TRBV12-2, the J call TRBJ2-7; the table's TRBD1 call for D was not verified on the DNA. TRBV12-2 is a documented pseudogene. CDR3 size: 14 residues. For the CDR3, the DNA is TGTGCAAGTCGCTTAAGGACACGGAACTACGAGCAGTACTTC. Its protein is CASRLRTRNYEQYF.